This entry concerns a single T cell receptor beta chain. The sample originates from a study of blood T cell repertoires in COVID-19. Study context: Sources were T cells, B-cell-depleted T cells, or PBMCs; the material itself was cDNA or gDNA.

V shed 4 bases and J 8 bases; nucleotides not matched to a gene: 13. The CDR3 length is 16 residues. CDR1 SGHVS and CDR2 FNYEAQ come from the germline V gene. Profiled with immunoSEQ multiplex PCR; TCRdb holds only in-frame clones, not every one. The repertoire includes 150,000 to 200,000 clones, over 80% of them detected once, and about a tenth sits in the top ten. This sequence was found in an elderly woman with active or convalescent COVID-19. Sequencing was performed on peripheral blood. This chain joins TRBV7-6 and TRBJ1-4; 7 nucleotides match TRBD1. CDR3 region: CASSSQTQGRPEKLFF. The CDR3 nucleotides read TGTGCCAGCAGCTCCCAGACACAGGGGCGACCAGAAAAACTGTTTTTT.